The clone carrying this T cell receptor beta chain was counted between two and nine times. Using RNA transcripts, the TCR beta CDR3 regions were amplified. The first round was an RT-PCR with HTBI primers, and the second round was a multiplex PCR. TCRdb recomputed calls from the multiplex PCR reads with MiXCR, one row per CDR3 protein. The sample holds 300,000 to 400,000 distinct CDR3 sequences, around a sixth seen once. This record belongs to a study of Graves' ophthalmopathy and Graves' hyperthyroidism. Trimming removed 4 bases from V and 5 bases from J, with 14 bases in between. The CDR3 consists of 14 residues.

The sequenced sample consisted of peripheral blood. V gene TRBV12-3 or TRBV12-4 combines with J gene TRBJ2-5, with D possibly matching TRBD2 (6 bases). The TCR was taken from an adult man with Graves' ophthalmopathy. CDR3 residues: CASSSRGGTETQYF. For the CDR3, the DNA is TGTGCCAGCAGTTCCCGTGGAGGGACCGAGACCCAGTACTTC.